Listed below are T cell receptor beta chains from one sample, sequenced in a study of T cell changes during pregnancy in multiple sclerosis. TCRdb keeps only in-frame clones here, not all; method: immunoSEQ multiplex PCR. Of some 41,000 clones in the sample, about 94% are singletons; the top ten hold 8.1%. Sequencing was performed on CD8+ T cells from peripheral blood mononuclear cells, taken in the third trimester of pregnancy. These receptors all come from a female donor with multiple sclerosis, enrolled in a pregnancy study. Both conserved end residues are part of each CDR3. The D gene is left open where the match is weak. Clone size is given for some rows only: seen once, a few or many times, or a class if the clone is expanded.

J | D | V | size | DNA | CDR3
TRBJ2-6 | TRBD1 | TRBV7-3 | NA | TGTGCCAGCAGCCCCCCGACAGGGTCTCAGGTGGGGCATGCCAACGTCCTGACTTTC | CASSPPTGSQVGHANVLTF
TRBJ1-2 | NA | TRBV5-4 | NA | TGTGCCAGCAGCTTGCGGGGGGACTATGGCTACACCTTC | CASSLRGDYGYTF
TRBJ2-7 | TRBD1 | TRBV5-6 | NA | TGTGCCAGCAGCTTTGGGACAGGCGTCTCCTACGAGCAGTACTTC | CASSFGTGVSYEQYF
TRBJ2-5 | NA | TRBV4-1 | few | TGCGCCAGCAGCCAAGGGGGGGATGAGACCCAGTACTTC | CASSQGGDETQYF
TRBJ1-2 | TRBD1 | TRBV30 | NA | TGTGCCTGGATCCGGGACAGTTCCTTATATGGCTACACCTTC | CAWIRDSSLYGYTF
TRBJ2-5 | TRBD1 | TRBV28 | NA | TGTGCCAGCAGCCTAGGACAGGTAGAGACCCAGTACTTC | CASSLGQVETQYF
TRBJ2-7 | NA | TRBV6-5 | NA | TGTGCCAGCAGTTACTCGGCAGGGTCCTACGAGCAGTACTTC | CASSYSAGSYEQYF
TRBJ2-7 | NA | TRBV27 | once | TGTGCCAGCAGACGAGGGAGCCAGGCGGATGAGCAGTACTTC | CASRRGSQADEQYF
TRBJ1-1 | NA | TRBV9 | NA | TGTGCCAGTGGGGGGGGGAACACTGAAGCTTTCTTT | CASGGGNTEAFF
TRBJ1-2 | TRBD1 | TRBV30 | NA | TGTGCCTCCGCGGACAGGGGAGGGGATGGCTACACCTTC | CASADRGGDGYTF
TRBJ2-7 | TRBD2 | TRBV27 | NA | TGTGCCAGCAGTTTATCAGCGGGAGCATACGAGCAGTACTTC | CASSLSAGAYEQYF
TRBJ2-7 | TRBD2 | TRBV2 | NA | TGTGCCAGCAGGCAGACTAGCGGGCCCTCCTACGAGCAGTACTTC | CASRQTSGPSYEQYF
TRBJ2-2 | NA | TRBV7-9 | NA | TGTGCCAGCAGCTGGGGGGCCGGGGAGCTGTTTTTT | CASSWGAGELFF
TRBJ1-1 | NA | TRBV2 | NA | TGTGCCAGCAGTGATCTCATGGGGGGGACTGAAGCTTTCTTT | CASSDLMGGTEAFF
TRBJ1-2 | NA | TRBV6-6 | NA | TGTGCCAGCAGTTACGGAGGAACACATGGCTACACCTTC | CASSYGGTHGYTF
TRBJ2-7 | NA | TRBV7-9 | NA | TGTGCCAGCAGCCACGAGGCAAACTACGAGCAGTACTTC | CASSHEANYEQYF
TRBJ2-2 | TRBD1 | TRBV27 | NA | TGTGCCAGCAGCTCAGGGACAGGGGAGGCCGGGGAGCTGTTTTTT | CASSSGTGEAGELFF
TRBJ2-1 | TRBD1 | TRBV27 | NA | TGTGCCAGCAGTTTCGACAGGGGATTCAATGAGCAGTTCTTC | CASSFDRGFNEQFF
TRBJ1-1 | NA | TRBV19 | NA | TGTGCCAGTAGTCCGGGGATTCTGAACACTGAAGCTTTCTTT | CASSPGILNTEAFF
TRBJ1-3 | TRBD1 | TRBV10-3 | NA | TGTGCCATCAGTGACCTTCTCACAGGGGCTGGAAACACCATATATTTT | CAISDLLTGAGNTIYF
TRBJ1-3 | NA | TRBV28 | once | TGTGCCAGCAGTTTTGAGGGAGGAAACACCATATATTTT | CASSFEGGNTIYF
TRBJ2-7 | NA | TRBV4-3 | NA | TGCGCCAGCAGCCCCCTTAGGGGCGCCTACGAGCAGTACTTC | CASSPLRGAYEQYF
TRBJ2-1 | NA | TRBV28 | NA | TGTGCCAGCAGTTTGGCCAGCTACAATGAGCAGTTCTTC | CASSLASYNEQFF
TRBJ1-2 | NA | TRBV9 | NA | TGTGCCAGCGAGGAGGCCACCTGGGGCTACACCTTC | CASEEATWGYTF
TRBJ2-4 | TRBD1 | TRBV27 | NA | TGTGCCAGCAGCCCGGGACAGTGGAGCGGTAACATTCAGTACTTC | CASSPGQWSGNIQYF
TRBJ2-7 | TRBD1 | TRBV13 | NA | TGTGCCAGCAGCTCCACAGGGGGCCCCTACGAGCAGTACTTC | CASSSTGGPYEQYF
TRBJ2-6 | TRBD1 | TRBV29-1 | NA | TGCAGCGTTGATCCGGGACAGGGCCTATCTGGGGCCAACGTCCTGACTTTC | CSVDPGQGLSGANVLTF
TRBJ2-7 | NA | TRBV5-4 | NA | TGTGCCAGCAGCTTCCCAGGTTACGAGCAGTACTTC | CASSFPGYEQYF
TRBJ2-2 | TRBD2 | TRBV27 | NA | TGTGCCAGCTCTAGCGGGAGGAACACCGGGGAGCTGTTTTTT | CASSSGRNTGELFF
TRBJ2-2 | NA | TRBV9 | NA | TGTGCCAGCAGCGTAGAGGGGACCGGGGAGCTGTTTTTT | CASSVEGTGELFF
TRBJ2-7 | NA | TRBV7-9 | once | TGTGCCAGCAGCAAACCAGACAGTCCCTACGAGCAGTACTTC | CASSKPDSPYEQYF
TRBJ2-3 | TRBD2 | TRBV27 | NA | TGTGCCAGCAGGGGACTAGTCGGCACAGATACGCAGTATTTT | CASRGLVGTDTQYF
TRBJ2-3 | TRBD2 | TRBV9 | NA | TGTGCCAGCAGCGTAGAGGGCGGGAGCCTCACAGATACGCAGTATTTT | CASSVEGGSLTDTQYF
TRBJ2-5 | TRBD1 | TRBV6-6 | NA | TGTGCCAGCAGTACCACAGGGGGCAAGTACTTC | CASSTTGGKYF
TRBJ2-1 | NA | TRBV5-6 | once | TGTGCCAGCAGCTTGGGTACCTTACCAGCCTACAATGAGCAGTTCTTC | CASSLGTLPAYNEQFF
TRBJ2-5 | NA | TRBV27 | NA | TGTGCCAGCAGTACCCTCGACAGTCAAGAGACCCAGTACTTC | CASSTLDSQETQYF
TRBJ2-7 | TRBD2 | TRBV7-9 | few | TGTGCCAGCAGCCCTCAGACTAGCGGGAGGTACGAGCAGTACTTC | CASSPQTSGRYEQYF
TRBJ2-7 | NA | TRBV4-1 | few | TGCGCCAGCAGCCTACAGGACGGGGAGCAGTACTTC | CASSLQDGEQYF
TRBJ2-5 | NA | TRBV5-1 | NA | TGCGCCAGCAGCCAGGACAGTCCCGAGACCCAGTACTTC | CASSQDSPETQYF
TRBJ2-1 | NA | TRBV7-9 | NA | TGTGCCAGCAGCCTCCTCCGGGAAAGCAATGAGCAGTTCTTC | CASSLLRESNEQFF
TRBJ2-1 | TRBD2 | TRBV13 | NA | TGTGCCAGCAGCTCGGTGGGAGGGACCCTTAACTACAATGAGCAGTTCTTC | CASSSVGGTLNYNEQFF
TRBJ2-7 | NA | TRBV10-3 | once | TGTGCCATCAGTGACCAGGGAATGGTCTACGAGCAGTACTTC | CAISDQGMVYEQYF
TRBJ2-4 | TRBD1 | TRBV7-9 | NA | TGTGCCAGCAGCCCTGGACAGGGATGGGCCAAAAACATTCAGTACTTC | CASSPGQGWAKNIQYF
TRBJ1-2 | TRBD1 | TRBV29-1 | NA | TGCAGCGTCGCCGAAAACAGGGGGAGGTTATATGGCTACACCTTC | CSVAENRGRLYGYTF
TRBJ2-7 | TRBD1 | TRBV27 | NA | TGTGCCAGCAGTTTTGGGACAGGGACCTACGAGCAGTACTTC | CASSFGTGTYEQYF
TRBJ2-4 | NA | TRBV19 | NA | TGTGCCCGACCTGGAACCGGAGGCCCCAAAAACATTCAGTACTTC | CARPGTGGPKNIQYF
TRBJ1-1 | TRBD1 | TRBV27 | once | TGTGCCAGCAGTTCCAGGACAGGGGTCATGAACACTGAAGCTTTCTTT | CASSSRTGVMNTEAFF
TRBJ2-1 | TRBD2 | TRBV9 | NA | TGTGCCAGCAGCGTAGCCGCGGGAGTGAGTAATGAGCAGTTCTTC | CASSVAAGVSNEQFF
TRBJ1-1 | TRBD1 | TRBV2 | NA | TGTGCCAGCATGTTGGGACAGAAGAACACTGAAGCTTTCTTT | CASMLGQKNTEAFF
TRBJ2-3 | NA | TRBV27 | once | TGTGCCAGCAGTTTAGCGCCTAGCACAGATACGCAGTATTTT | CASSLAPSTDTQYF
TRBJ2-6 | TRBD1 | TRBV28 | NA | TGTGCCAGCAGTTTAGACAGGGGCTTCCCTATCCAAAGCTCTGGGGCCAACGTCCTGACTTTC | CASSLDRGFPIQSSGANVLTF